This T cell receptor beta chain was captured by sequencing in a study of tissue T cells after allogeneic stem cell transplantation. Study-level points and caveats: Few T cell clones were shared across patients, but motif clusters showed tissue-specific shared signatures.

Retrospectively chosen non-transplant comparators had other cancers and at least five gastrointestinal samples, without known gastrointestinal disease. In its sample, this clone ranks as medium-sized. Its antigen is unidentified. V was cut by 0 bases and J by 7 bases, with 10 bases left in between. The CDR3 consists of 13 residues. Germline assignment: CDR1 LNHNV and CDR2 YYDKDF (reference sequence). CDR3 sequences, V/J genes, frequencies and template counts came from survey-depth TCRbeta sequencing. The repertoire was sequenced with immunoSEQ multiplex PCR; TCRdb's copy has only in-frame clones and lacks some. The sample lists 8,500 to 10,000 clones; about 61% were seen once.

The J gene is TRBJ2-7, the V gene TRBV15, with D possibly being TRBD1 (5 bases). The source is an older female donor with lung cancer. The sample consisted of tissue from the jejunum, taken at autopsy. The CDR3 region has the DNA TGTGCCACCAGCAGAGATAAGGGGTGGGAGCAGTACTTC. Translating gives CATSRDKGWEQYF.